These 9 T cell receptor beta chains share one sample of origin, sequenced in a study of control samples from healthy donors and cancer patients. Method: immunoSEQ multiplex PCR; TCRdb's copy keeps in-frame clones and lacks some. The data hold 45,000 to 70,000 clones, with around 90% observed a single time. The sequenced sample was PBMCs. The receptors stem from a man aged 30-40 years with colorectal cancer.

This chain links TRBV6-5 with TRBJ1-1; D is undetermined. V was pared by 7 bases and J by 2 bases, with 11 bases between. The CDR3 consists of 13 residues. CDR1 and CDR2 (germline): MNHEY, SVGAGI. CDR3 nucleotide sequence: TGTGCCAGCAATCAACGGGATAACACTGAAGCTTTCTTT. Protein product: CASNQRDNTEAFF.

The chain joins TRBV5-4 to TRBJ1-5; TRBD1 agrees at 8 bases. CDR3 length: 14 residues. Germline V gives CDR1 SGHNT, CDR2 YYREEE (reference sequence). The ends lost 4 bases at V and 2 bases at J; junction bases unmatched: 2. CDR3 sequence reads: CASSIQGGNQPQHF. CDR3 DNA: TGTGCCAGCAGCATACAGGGGGGCAATCAGCCCCAGCATTTT.

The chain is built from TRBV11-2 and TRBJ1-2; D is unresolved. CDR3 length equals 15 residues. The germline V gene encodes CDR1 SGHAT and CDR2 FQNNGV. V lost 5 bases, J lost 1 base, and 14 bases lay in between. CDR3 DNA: TGTGCCAGCAGCCTTCTAGGTCCCGGTAACTATGGCTACACCTTC. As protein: CASSLLGPGNYGYTF.

The CDR3 spells CATSRDHRAGIGTGELFF. The CDR3 nucleotides are TGTGCCACCAGCAGAGATCATCGTGCGGGGATAGGGACCGGGGAGCTGTTTTTT. The chain links TRBV15 to TRBJ2-2; D is possibly TRBD2 (6 bases). V gave up 0 bases and J gave up 5 bases, with 19 bases separating them. Germline-derived CDR1 and CDR2 are LNHNV and YYDKDF (reference sequence). This CDR3 contains 18 residues. The full variable domain, its missing parts supplied by reference TRBV15 and TRBJ2-2, is DAMVIQNPRYQVTQFGKPVTLSCSQTLNHNVMYWYQQKSSQAPKLLFHYYDKDFNNEADTPDNFQSRRPNTSFCFLDIRSPGLGDTAMYLCATSRDHRAGIGTGELFFGEGSRLTVL.

DNA of the CDR3: TGTGCCAGCAGTGAACGGGTAGTTAGCAATGAGCAGTTCTTC. Translated, it gives CASSERVVSNEQFF. The chain joins TRBV6-1 to TRBJ2-1; D is unclear. The ends were cut back, 2 bases at V and 6 bases at J, with 11 bases in the middle. The CDR3 has 14 amino acids. Germline CDR1 is MNHNS and CDR2 is SASEGT.

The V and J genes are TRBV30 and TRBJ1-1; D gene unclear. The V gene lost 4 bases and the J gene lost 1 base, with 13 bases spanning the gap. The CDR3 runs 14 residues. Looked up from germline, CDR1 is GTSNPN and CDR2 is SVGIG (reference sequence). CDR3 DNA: TGTGCCTGGACCGGGCTGGGAGAGAACACTGAAGCTTTCTTT. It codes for CAWTGLGENTEAFF. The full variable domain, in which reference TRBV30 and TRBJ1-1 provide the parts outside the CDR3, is SQTIHQWPATLVQPVGSPLSLECTVEGTSNPNLYWYRQAAGRGLQLLFYSVGIGQISSEVPQNLSASRPQDRQFILSSKKLLLSDSGFYLCAWTGLGENTEAFFGQGTRLTVV.

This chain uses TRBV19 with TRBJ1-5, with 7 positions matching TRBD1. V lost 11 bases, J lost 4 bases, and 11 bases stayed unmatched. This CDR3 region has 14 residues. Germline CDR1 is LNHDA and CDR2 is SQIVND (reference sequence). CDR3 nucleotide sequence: TGTGCCTGTAAGCGAGAACAGGGGAATCAGCCCCAGCATTTT. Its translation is CACKREQGNQPQHF. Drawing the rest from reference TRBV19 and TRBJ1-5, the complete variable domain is DGGITQSPKYLFRKEGQNVTLSCEQNLNHDAMYWYRQDPGQGLRLIYYSQIVNDFQKGDIAEGYSVSREKKESFPLTVTSAQKNPTAFYLCACKREQGNQPQHFGDGTRLSIL.

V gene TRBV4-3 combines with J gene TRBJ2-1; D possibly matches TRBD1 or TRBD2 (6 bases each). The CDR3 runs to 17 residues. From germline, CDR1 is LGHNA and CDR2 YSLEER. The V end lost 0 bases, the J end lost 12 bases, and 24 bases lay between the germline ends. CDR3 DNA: TGCGCCAGCAGCCAAGACATAGAGACAGGCCTCGGGGGTGGGCAGTTCTTC. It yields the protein CASSQDIETGLGGGQFF.

The CDR3 nucleotides are TGTGCCAGCAGCCCACGCTATTCGACAGGGGGCAAAAAGCCCCAGCATTTT. Translating gives CASSPRYSTGGKKPQHF. V gene TRBV7-2 combines with J gene TRBJ1-5, with TRBD1 matching over 10 bases. Germline lookup yields CDR1 SGHTA and CDR2 FQGNSA. CDR3 length equals 17 residues. J gave up 8 bases and V 5 bases, and 15 bases lay outside the gene matches.